These 26 T cell receptor beta chains were sequenced from one sample in a study of regulatory T cells in long-lasting Graves disease. HTBI primers from iRepertoire and Arm-PCR of CDR3 regions yielded the TCR beta libraries. TCRdb used MiXCR to reprocess the multiplex PCR reads, holding one entry per CDR3 protein. This table holds about 360,000 distinct CDR3 sequences, around 15% found once. The time point here: newly diagnosed GD, antithyroid drugs for less than 3 months. There was RNA extracted from PBMCs, and the TCR library was made from it. These data also featured in a second study, about T cells in Graves' hyperthyroidism and ophthalmopathy.

The source material was peripheral blood mononuclear cells (PBMCs), sampled at new diagnosis, from a patient treated with antithyroid drugs. These receptors all stem from a young woman with Graves disease.

Ten or more counts support this clonotype. The genes are TRBV2 and TRBJ1-1, with a tentative D call TRBD1 (6 bases). This CDR3 has 14 amino acids. Germline CDR1 SNHLY, CDR2 FYNNEI. The V end was cut by 2 bases, the J end by 4 bases, with 11 bases between. The CDR3 protein is CASSEQGPSTEAFF. In DNA, the CDR3 is TGTGCCAGCAGTGAACAGGGGCCCTCCACTGAAGCTTTCTTT.

This clonotype was recorded at least ten times. The V call is TRBV4-1, the J call TRBJ1-5; D is ambiguous. Trimming took 0 bases from V and 3 from J, leaving 12 bases between them. Looked up from germline, CDR1 is MGHRA and CDR2 is YSYEKL. The CDR3 has 16 amino acids. CDR3 in DNA: TGCGCCAGCAGCCAAGATGCAGGACGCTTCAATCAGCCCCAGCATTTT. It specifies CASSQDAGRFNQPQHF.

This clonotype appeared many times. The CDR3 here is CASSPGRQDEKGYTF. Written as DNA, the CDR3 is TGTGCCAGCTCACCGGGGCGGCAGGACGAGAAGGGCTACACCTTC. This chain links TRBV18 with TRBJ1-2; D may be TRBD1 (5 bases). In germline, CDR1 is KGHSH, CDR2 LQKENI. Trimming took 3 bases from V and 8 from J, leaving 19 bases between them. This CDR3 contains 15 residues. The variable domain in full, completed from reference TRBV18 and TRBJ1-2, reads NAGVMQNPRHLVRRRGQEARLRCSPMKGHSHVYWYRQLPEEGLKFMVYLQKENIIDESGMPKERFSAEFPKEGPSILRIQQVVRGDSAAYFCASSPGRQDEKGYTFGSGTRLTVV.

V and J are TRBV19 and TRBJ1-4; the match to TRBD1 covers 7 bases. The CDR3 length is 13 residues. CDR1 and CDR2 (germline): LNHDA, SQIVND (reference sequence). With V trimmed by 11 bases and J by 5 bases, 8 bases remained unmatched. The CDR3: CAAHGQANEKLFF. The DNA of the CDR3 is TGTGCCGCCCACGGACAGGCGAATGAAAAACTGTTTTTT.

This clonotype was picked up many times. This chain joins TRBV11-2 and TRBJ2-7; D may be TRBD1 (6 bases). From germline, CDR1 is SGHAT and CDR2 FQNNGV. The CDR3 has 17 amino acids. Trimming cost V 6 bases and J 2 bases, with 23 bases left between them. CDR3 region: CASRALRVQGITYEQYF. The CDR3 coding sequence is TGTGCCAGCAGAGCTTTACGGGTACAGGGAATAACCTACGAGCAGTACTTC.

This clonotype has ten or more counts. CDR3: CASRLIDRGNSPLHF. CDR3 sequence (DNA): TGTGCCAGCAGACTAATCGACAGGGGCAATTCACCCCTCCACTTT. This chain links TRBV28 with TRBJ1-6, with TRBD1 matching 8 bases. V lost 6 bases and J lost 7; bases outside the gene matches: 8. CDR1 is MDHEN and CDR2 is SYDVKM in the germline V gene. CDR3 length: 15 amino acids.

This clonotype was observed many times. The J gene is TRBJ2-2, the V gene TRBV18; D gene unclear. V was clipped by 6 bases and J by 4 bases, with 12 bases between them. The CDR3 is 14 residues long. Germline CDR1 KGHSH, CDR2 LQKENI. The CDR3, as DNA: TGTGCCAGCTCTCCTGACACCACCACCGGGGAGCTGTTTTTT. Its translation: CASSPDTTTGELFF.

V gene TRBV18 combines with J gene TRBJ2-3; 7 bases line up with TRBD1. Germline values: CDR1 KGHSH, CDR2 LQKENI. The CDR3 runs to 14 residues. The V and J ends lost 4 bases and 2 bases, in that order; junction bases with no gene match: 3. The CDR3 sequence: CASSRGTVTDTQYF. The CDR3 DNA is TGTGCCAGCTCACGAGGGACAGTCACAGATACGCAGTATTTT.

This chain connects TRBV11-2 to TRBJ2-1; TRBD2 matches at 8 bases. J gave up 0 bases and V 4 bases, and 5 bases lay outside the gene matches. The CDR3 sequence is 16 residues long. Per germline, CDR1 SGHAT and CDR2 FQNNGV. The CDR3 loop is CASSSGGGTSYNEQFF. CDR3 coding DNA: TGTGCCAGCAGCTCCGGGGGGGGGACCTCCTACAATGAGCAGTTCTTC.

The chain links TRBV9 to TRBJ2-3, with 9 bases lining up with TRBD1. The CDR3 totals 16 residues. V dropped 4 bases and J dropped 2; count of bases not matched to a gene: 8. Germline CDR1 and CDR2: SGDLS and YYNGEE. The CDR3: CASSTGGATPTDTQYF. CDR3 in DNA: TGTGCCAGCAGCACAGGGGGCGCCACCCCCACAGATACGCAGTATTTT.

This clonotype was recorded many times. The gene calls are TRBV7-9 and TRBJ2-1; D possibly corresponds to TRBD1 (8 bases). Germline loops: CDR1 SEHNR, CDR2 FQNEAQ (reference sequence). The CDR3 is made up of 16 amino acids. Trimming took 5 bases from V and 4 from J, leaving 18 bases between them. The CDR3: CASSTPTGEGYNEQFF. DNA for the CDR3: TGTGCCAGCAGCACCCCGACAGGGGAGGGTTACAATGAGCAGTTCTTC.

This clonotype was seen at least ten times. The rearrangement links TRBV2 to TRBJ1-1; 9 nucleotides line up with TRBD1. V shed 10 bases and J 1 base; nucleotides not matched to a gene: 4. This CDR3 region has 13 residues. Germline lookup yields CDR1 SNHLY and CDR2 FYNNEI. CDR3 region: CATGQGSNTEAFF. CDR3 DNA sequence: TGTGCCACCGGACAGGGGTCGAACACTGAAGCTTTCTTT. Full variable domain (outside the CDR3, taken from reference TRBV2 and TRBJ1-1): EPEVTQTPSHQVTQMGQEVILRCVPISNHLYFYWYRQILGQKVEFLVSFYNNEISEKSEIFDDQFSVERPDGSNFTLKIRSTKLEDSAMYFCATGQGSNTEAFFGQGTRLTVV.

The chain recombines TRBV14 with TRBJ2-7; TRBD2 matches at 16 bases. The CDR3 runs 18 residues. Germline CDR1 and CDR2: SGHDN and FVKESK. The junction had 7 bases not matched to a gene; V was cut back by 5 bases and J by 0 bases. The CDR3, as DNA: TGTGCCAGCAGCATACCGGGACTAGCGGGAGGGCCCTCCTACGAGCAGTACTTC. It yields the protein CASSIPGLAGGPSYEQYF. The complete variable domain, with remaining parts taken from reference TRBV14 and TRBJ2-7, reads EAGVTQFPSHSVIEKGQTVTLRCDPISGHDNLYWYRRVMGKEIKFLLHFVKESKQDESGMPNNRFLAERTGGTYSTLKVQPAELEDSGVYFCASSIPGLAGGPSYEQYFGPGTRLTVT.

This clonotype appeared many times. V usage is TRBV30 and J usage is TRBJ1-4, with 7 bases matching TRBD1. Per the germline V gene, CDR1 is GTSNPN and CDR2 is SVGIG (reference sequence). The CDR3 sequence is 13 residues long. V lost 4 bases, J lost 3 bases, and 2 bases stayed unmatched. The chain's CDR3 is CAWKGGPNEKLFF. The CDR3 DNA is TGTGCCTGGAAAGGGGGCCCTAATGAAAAACTGTTTTTT.

This clonotype was recorded many times. This chain joins TRBV27 and TRBJ2-7, with a possible D match to TRBD2 (6 bases). V lost 0 bases and J lost 2, with 11 bases in between. There are 15 residues in the CDR3. Looked up from germline, CDR1 is MNHEY and CDR2 is SMNVEV (reference sequence). This CDR3 reads CASSLSNPGAYEQYF. CDR3 sequence (DNA): TGTGCCAGCAGTTTATCTAATCCGGGAGCCTACGAGCAGTACTTC.

This clonotype was detected ten times or more. This chain connects TRBV18 to TRBJ1-1; D is unclear. Germline assignment: CDR1 KGHSH and CDR2 LQKENI. CDR3 size: 18 residues. V was pared by 6 bases and J by 5 bases, with 28 bases between. CDR3 DNA: TGTGCCAGCTCGATTTCCGGGCGCGGGCGAGTTCGGAATACTGAAGCTTTCTTT. Translation: CASSISGRGRVRNTEAFF.

About this clonotype itself: The junction departs from the called germline gene at one end, perhaps through a read error. This chain links TRBV5-4 with TRBJ2-2, with D uncertain. Germline CDR1 SGHNT, CDR2 YYREEE (reference sequence). The CDR3 has 12 residues. As DNA, the CDR3 is TGTGCCAGCAGCTTGAACACCCGGGAGCTGTTTTTT. Translating gives CASSLNTRELFF. Full variable domain (remainder filled in from reference TRBV5-4 and TRBJ2-2): ETGVTQSPTHLIKTRGQQVTLRCSSQSGHNTVSWYQQALGQGPQFIFQYYREEENGRGNFPPRFSGLQFPNYSSELNVNALELDDSALYLCASSLNTRELFFGEGSRLTVL.

This clonotype was counted at least ten times. The V gene is TRBV20-1, the J gene TRBJ2-7; 8 positions agree with TRBD2. CDR3 length equals 13 residues. CDR1 is DFQATT, CDR2 SNEGSKA, per germline (reference sequence). With V trimmed by 4 bases and J by 3 bases, 5 bases remained unmatched. The CDR3 nucleotides read TGCAGTGCTACTGGGACTAGTAACTACGAGCAGTACTTC. This encodes CSATGTSNYEQYF.

This clonotype was observed many times. The chain carries TRBV18 and TRBJ2-1; D is possibly TRBD1 (5 bases). The CDR3 covers 15 residues. Between the trimmed V and J ends, which lost 6 bases and 5 bases, there was a span of 17 bases. Germline V lookup: CDR1 KGHSH, CDR2 LQKENI. The CDR3 DNA reads as TGTGCCAGCTCTGATAACAGGTTTATAGACAATGAGCAGTTCTTC. This translates into CASSDNRFIDNEQFF.

The rearrangement links TRBV2 to TRBJ2-7; 12 bases fit TRBD2. The CDR3 is 16 residues long. The trim removed 7 bases at V and 4 bases at J, leaving 11 bases unmatched. The germline CDR1 and CDR2 sequences are SNHLY and FYNNEI. The CDR3 sequence is CASKVGSSGGDYEQYF. CDR3 coding DNA: TGTGCCAGCAAGGTGGGGTCTAGCGGGGGGGATTACGAGCAGTACTTC.

The table lists this clonotype with a few counts. The chain joins TRBV12-3 or TRBV12-4 to TRBJ1-5; D remains ambiguous. V dropped 3 bases and J dropped 0 bases, with 15 bases sitting between them. This CDR3 comprises 17 residues. The CDR3 region has the DNA TGTGCCAGCAGTTTCTCCGACGTAACCTATAGCAATCAGCCCCAGCATTTT. Amino acid sequence: CASSFSDVTYSNQPQHF.

This clonotype was picked up many times. The gene calls are TRBV7-2 and TRBJ2-3; D unclear. Germline CDR1 reads SGHTA; CDR2 reads FQGNSA. The CDR3 runs to 15 residues. V was trimmed by 4 bases and J by 5 bases, leaving 16 bases between them. The CDR3 DNA is TGTGCCAGCAGCTCATCCGGGTCCCTGGGAGATACGCAGTATTTT. Its translation: CASSSSGSLGDTQYF.

This clonotype has just a few counts. A much larger clonotype is one base distant, so this may be a read error. For the CDR3, the DNA is TGTACCAGCAAACTCTTTGAGCAGTTCTTC. It yields the protein CTSKLFEQFF. This rearrangement joins TRBV2 to TRBJ2-1; D is unresolved. This CDR3 contains 10 residues. The germline V gene encodes CDR1 SNHLY and CDR2 FYNNEI.

The V call is TRBV28, the J call TRBJ1-2; TRBD1 might be the D (6 bases). The ends were cut back, 4 bases at V and 2 bases at J, with 26 bases in the middle. CDR1 and CDR2 (germline): MDHEN, SYDVKM. The CDR3 consists of 19 residues. Here the CDR3 reads CASSSTLQKQGIANYGYTF. The CDR3 DNA is TGTGCCAGCAGTTCGACCCTCCAGAAACAGGGTATCGCCAACTATGGCTACACCTTC.

The chain employs TRBV28 and TRBJ2-6; the D call may be TRBD1 or TRBD2 (5 bases each). Deletions cut 7 bases from V and 2 bases from J, with 12 bases between. Looked up from germline, CDR1 is MDHEN and CDR2 is SYDVKM. CDR3 length: 15 residues. CDR3: CASNFRGAGANVLTF. For the CDR3, the DNA is TGTGCCAGCAATTTTCGGGGCGCTGGGGCCAACGTCCTGACTTTC.

Many counts were recorded for this clonotype. The gene calls are TRBV2 and TRBJ1-6, with a weak D call TRBD1 (6 bases). With 6 bases removed from V and 6 bases from J, the gap between germline ends came to 12 bases. Germline V gene data show CDR1 as SNHLY and CDR2 as FYNNEI. The CDR3 is 14 residues long. CDR3 amino acids: CASRRGDSNSPLHF. The CDR3 DNA reads TGTGCCAGCAGGAGGGGGGATTCTAATTCACCCCTCCACTTT. The full variable domain, completed using reference TRBV2 and TRBJ1-6, is EPEVTQTPSHQVTQMGQEVILRCVPISNHLYFYWYRQILGQKVEFLVSFYNNEISEKSEIFDDQFSVERPDGSNFTLKIRSTKLEDSAMYFCASRRGDSNSPLHFGNGTRLTVT.